The 28 T cell receptor beta chains below were found in one sample sequenced in a study of identifying expanded T cells in peripheral blood. The table came from immunoSEQ multiplex PCR; TCRdb's copy has only in-frame clones and leaves some out. The sample carries about 110,000 clones, around nine tenths recorded once. What was sequenced was blood. These receptors originate from a person between 18 and 75 years old in good health.

The chain uses TRBV25-1 and TRBJ1-5; 7 bases map to TRBD1. Unmatched junction bases numbered 6, after V lost 8 bases and J lost 2 bases. The CDR3 covers 14 residues. The germline V gene encodes CDR1 MGHDK and CDR2 SYGVNS. The CDR3 nucleotides read TGTGCCAGCGGAGGGGGCTGGGGCAATCAGCCCCAGCATTTT. Protein product: CASGGGWGNQPQHF.

The rearrangement uses TRBV4-2 and TRBJ1-2, with 8 bases identical to TRBD1. Trimming removed 0 bases from V and 5 bases from J; junction bases left unmatched: 2. Germline CDR1 reads LGHNA; CDR2 reads YNFKEQ. This CDR3 comprises 14 residues. CDR3 sequence (DNA): TGTGCCAGCAGCCAAGATTGGACAGGGTATGGCTACACCTTC. This sequence encodes CASSQDWTGYGYTF.

This chain links TRBV5-4 with TRBJ2-3, with 8 nucleotides matching TRBD1. The CDR3 consists of 17 residues. Germline assignment: CDR1 SGHNT and CDR2 YYREEE (reference sequence). The V gene end was trimmed by 5 bases and the J gene end by 0 bases; junction bases not matched to a gene: 11. The CDR3 DNA follows: TGTGCCAGCAGAACAGGGGGAGCGGCATGGAGCACAGATACGCAGTATTTT. Its translation is CASRTGGAAWSTDTQYF.

This chain connects TRBV7-9 to TRBJ1-2; no reliable D call. Germline CDR1 and CDR2: SEHNR and FQNEAQ (reference sequence). V was shortened by 1 base and J by 0 bases, with 9 bases between the two germline ends. There are 15 residues in the CDR3. The CDR3 is CASSLVIGANYGYTF. CDR3 DNA sequence: TGTGCCAGCAGCTTAGTTATCGGAGCTAACTATGGCTACACCTTC.

The chain is built from TRBV6-1 and TRBJ2-7, with TRBD1 matching 7 bases. Germline V gene data show CDR1 as MNHNS and CDR2 as SASEGT. This CDR3 comprises 17 residues. Trimming took 1 base from V and 3 from J; bases not matched to a gene: 12. Here the CDR3 reads CASSEEYQGQTGYEQYF. CDR3 sequence (DNA): TGTGCCAGCAGTGAAGAATACCAGGGACAGACAGGCTACGAGCAGTACTTC.

This chain links TRBV5-4 with TRBJ1-2, with TRBD1 identical over 9 bases. CDR1 and CDR2 (germline): SGHNT, YYREEE (reference sequence). After removal of 0 bases from V and 3 bases from J, the junction contained 3 bases not matched to a gene. This CDR3 has 15 amino acids. CDR3 nucleotide sequence: TGTGCCAGCAGCTTGGGGGGACAGGGCGACTATGGCTACACCTTC. Its protein is CASSLGGQGDYGYTF.

The rearrangement links TRBV5-5 to TRBJ2-7; D uncertain. The CDR3 length is 16 residues. The germline CDR1 and CDR2 sequences are SGHKS and YYEKEE (reference sequence). The germline V and J ends were trimmed by 4 bases and 0 bases, with 17 bases remaining between them. The CDR3 spells CASSGLGPASSYEQYF. CDR3 nucleotides: TGTGCCAGCAGCGGGTTAGGGCCTGCTAGCTCCTACGAGCAGTACTTC.

This clone showed up just a few times. This chain links TRBV7-2 with TRBJ2-1; D uncertain. CDR3 length: 13 amino acids. Germline-derived CDR1 and CDR2 are SGHTA and FQGNSA. Trimming removed 5 bases at V and 8 bases at J, with 13 bases between. The CDR3 is CASSPIGGYEQFF. For the CDR3, the DNA is TGTGCCAGCAGCCCTATAGGTGGGTATGAGCAGTTCTTC.

For this clone: Other nucleotide sequences in the sample specify the same CDR3. This rearrangement joins TRBV7-2 to TRBJ1-4, with a possible D match to TRBD1 (6 bases). Per germline, CDR1 SGHTA and CDR2 FQGNSA. The CDR3 totals 14 residues. Trimming shortened V by 2 bases and J by 3 bases, and 7 bases separated the two germline ends. The CDR3: CASSLQGSNEKLFF. The CDR3 nucleotides read TGTGCCAGCAGCTTACAGGGGTCTAATGAAAAACTGTTTTTT.

This clone came up once. This chain links TRBV18 with TRBJ2-6, with D hard to call. Germline CDR1 is KGHSH and CDR2 is LQKENI. Trimming took 2 bases from V and 4 from J, leaving 9 bases between them. CDR3 length: 15 residues. CDR3 sequence: CASSPSLTGANVLTF. The CDR3 DNA reads as TGTGCCAGCTCACCAAGTCTTACCGGGGCCAACGTCCTGACTTTC.

The chain combines TRBV7-2 with TRBJ1-1; D may be TRBD1 (6 bases). Deletions cut 5 bases from V and 3 bases from J, with 16 bases between. CDR1 is SGHTA, CDR2 FQGNSA, per germline. CDR3 length equals 15 residues. In DNA form, the CDR3 reads TGTGCCAGCAGCCCCCAGGGGCGAAGGGACACTGAAGCTTTCTTT. Amino acid sequence: CASSPQGRRDTEAFF.

This clone occurred once. This sequence joins TRBV5-1 and TRBJ2-6; 8 bases are shared with TRBD1. CDR3 length: 17 amino acids. V lost 7 bases to trimming and J lost 0 bases; unmatched junction nucleotides: 9. The germline V gene encodes CDR1 SGHRS and CDR2 YFSETQ. The CDR3 nucleotides read TGCGCCAGCGGATTACAGGGGGGCCTCTCTGGGGCCAACGTCCTGACTTTC. It yields the protein CASGLQGGLSGANVLTF.

The genes are TRBV5-5 and TRBJ1-6; unclear D gene. CDR3 length equals 17 residues. V was pared by 4 bases and J by 2 bases, with 16 bases between. Germline V lookup: CDR1 SGHKS, CDR2 YYEKEE (reference sequence). The CDR3 DNA is TGTGCCAGCAGCGGGCCTCTTCGAGGAACCTATAATTCACCCCTCCACTTT. It translates to CASSGPLRGTYNSPLHF.

This chain joins TRBV27 and TRBJ2-3; the D gene could be TRBD1 or TRBD2 (7 bases each). V lost 1 base and J 3 bases, leaving 14 bases between the germline ends. Germline V gene sequence: CDR1 MNHEY, CDR2 SMNVEV (reference sequence). This CDR3 is built from 16 residues. The CDR3 DNA reads TGTGCCAGCAGTTTATATGGCAGGGGGGGGACAGATACGCAGTATTTT. This sequence encodes CASSLYGRGGTDTQYF.

This chain uses TRBV6-6 with TRBJ1-5; D is unclear. V was shortened by 3 bases and J by 0 bases, with 9 bases between the two germline ends. The CDR3 spans 15 residues. Germline lookup yields CDR1 MNHNY and CDR2 SVGAGI (reference sequence). CDR3 protein: CASSYLPYSNQPQHF. Written as DNA, the CDR3 is TGTGCCAGCAGTTATTTGCCCTATAGCAATCAGCCCCAGCATTTT.

This clone was seen more than once but under ten times. The rearrangement uses TRBV15 and TRBJ1-1; TRBD1 agrees at 9 bases. Germline trimming cut 1 base from V and 5 bases from J; bases unmatched to any gene: 8. Germline V gene lookup returns CDR1 LNHNV and CDR2 YYDKDF (reference sequence). This CDR3 spans 16 amino acids. CDR3 DNA: TGTGCCACCAGCAGAGGGAGGACAGGGGCGTCGACTGAAGCTTTCTTT. Translated, it gives CATSRGRTGASTEAFF.

This clone was picked up one time. The chain is built from TRBV4-1 and TRBJ2-3; 7 bases align to TRBD1. The CDR3 spans 16 residues. Trimming at V came to 3 bases and at J to 1 base, leaving 7 bases not matched to a gene. Germline loops: CDR1 MGHRA, CDR2 YSYEKL. The CDR3 region has the DNA TGCGCCAGCAGCCAGATTCGCACAGGGGGCACAGATACGCAGTATTTT. It yields the protein CASSQIRTGGTDTQYF.

The V call is TRBV6-5, the J call TRBJ2-2; possibly TRBD2 for D (5 bases). The CDR3 has 15 amino acids. V was shortened by 5 bases and J by 0 bases, with 10 bases between the two germline ends. From germline, CDR1 is MNHEY and CDR2 SVGAGI. CDR3 sequence reads: CASSPPGTNTGELFF. The CDR3 nucleotides read TGTGCCAGCAGTCCCCCCGGGACGAACACCGGGGAGCTGTTTTTT.

This rearrangement joins TRBV5-1 to TRBJ2-7, with D possibly matching TRBD1 (5 bases). Trimming took 3 bases from V and 3 from J, leaving 10 bases between them. The CDR3 has 13 residues. Germline CDR1 reads SGHRS; CDR2 reads YFSETQ. The CDR3 DNA reads as TGCGCCAGCAGCTCAATAGGGGTCTACGAGCAGTACTTC. Encoded protein: CASSSIGVYEQYF.

This rearrangement joins TRBV7-2 to TRBJ2-5; the match to TRBD1 covers 10 bases. Germline values: CDR1 SGHTA, CDR2 FQGNSA. The CDR3 is made up of 13 amino acids. Trimming at V came to 8 bases and at J to 1 base, leaving 1 base not matched to a gene. In DNA, the CDR3 is TGTGCCAGCGGACAGGGGGTCCAAGAGACCCAGTACTTC. Protein product: CASGQGVQETQYF.

The chain carries TRBV5-6 and TRBJ1-2, with 9 bases lining up with TRBD1. The J segment lost 1 base and the V segment lost 4 bases, leaving 2 bases of the junction unmatched. The CDR3 runs to 14 residues. The germline V gene encodes CDR1 SGHDT and CDR2 YYEEEE. CDR3 sequence reads: CASSGQGINYGYTF. In DNA, the CDR3 is TGTGCCAGCAGCGGACAGGGGATTAACTATGGCTACACCTTC.

This clone is a singleton in its sample. Its ends do not fully match the called genes, so a read error is possible. This chain joins TRBV5-6 and TRBJ2-3, with TRBD1 matching 7 bases. This CDR3 has 18 amino acids. CDR1 SGHDT and CDR2 YYEEEE come from the germline V gene. DNA for the CDR3: TGTGCCAGCAGCCTCATGACAGGGAAGTATTTAGGCACGGATACGCAGTATTTT. Its translation: CASSLMTGKYLGTDTQYF. The variable domain in full, completed from reference TRBV5-6 and TRBJ2-3, reads DAGVTQSPTHLIKTRGQQVTLRCSPKSGHDTVSWYQQALGQGPQFIFQYYEEEERQRGNFPDRFSGHQFPNYSSELNVNALLLGDSALYLCASSLMTGKYLGTDTQYFGPGTRLTVL.

Here the CDR3 DNA reads TGTGCCAGCAGCTCCCGCGGGGTCACCTACGAGCAGTACTTC. Translated: CASSSRGVTYEQYF. J is TRBJ2-7 and V is TRBV7-8, with TRBD2 as a possible D gene (6 bases). This CDR3 comprises 14 residues. Looked up from germline, CDR1 is SGHVS and CDR2 is FQNEAQ. Trimming removed 4 bases at V and 2 bases at J, with 12 bases between.

This sequence joins TRBV27 and TRBJ1-6, with TRBD1 as a possible D gene (5 bases). The CDR3 runs 12 residues. Germline V CDR1 and CDR2: MNHEY, SMNVEV (reference sequence). Trimming stripped 8 bases from V and 7 bases from J, with 9 bases between. The CDR3 bases are TGTGCCAGCTTGGGGCTGAATTCACCCCTCCACTTT. It translates to CASLGLNSPLHF.

This clone was counted a few times. The rearrangement uses TRBV7-6 and TRBJ1-2; the D is unclear. Trimming removed 7 bases from V and 6 bases from J, with 18 bases in between. This CDR3 spans 14 amino acids. CDR1 SGHVS and CDR2 FNYEAQ come from the germline V gene. Here the CDR3 reads CASTLSSGSDGYTF. CDR3 sequence (DNA): TGTGCCAGCACCCTATCATCAGGTTCCGATGGCTACACCTTC.

The table lists this clone with a count of one. The chain carries TRBV28 and TRBJ1-2; TRBD1 might be the D (6 bases). Looked up from germline, CDR1 is MDHEN and CDR2 is SYDVKM. The CDR3 runs 14 residues. Trimming took 6 bases from V and 4 from J, leaving 15 bases between them. The DNA of the CDR3 is TGTGCCAGCAGGGGGGCCTCAGTGGGCTATGGCTACACCTTC. This encodes CASRGASVGYGYTF.

Here the CDR3 DNA reads TGTGCCAGTAGGGGGGGGACAGTGGATGAAGCTTTCTTT. Its translation is CASRGGTVDEAFF. The rearrangement joins TRBV19 to TRBJ1-1; 7 nucleotides match TRBD1. The V gene's germline CDR1 is LNHDA and CDR2 SQIVND (reference sequence). The CDR3 is made up of 13 amino acids. V trimming: 6 bases; J trimming: 7 bases; junction bases outside the gene matches: 8.

The rearrangement uses TRBV18 and TRBJ2-5; the D is unclear. CDR1 and CDR2 (germline): KGHSH, LQKENI. The CDR3 length is 12 residues. Trimming took 6 bases from V and 5 from J, leaving 10 bases between them. The CDR3: CASSESRETQYF. The CDR3 DNA reads as TGTGCCAGCTCCGAGTCGAGGGAGACCCAGTACTTC.